This TCR beta chain came from a study of regulatory T cells in long-lasting Graves disease. The study, taken as a whole, reports: When disease was persistent, TRBV28, TRBJ1-2 and TRBJ2-5 were the favored segments.

Time point here: newly diagnosed GD, antithyroid drugs for less than 3 months. TCR sequences were obtained from RNA taken from PBMCs. Germline lookup yields CDR1 DFQATT and CDR2 SNEGSKA (reference sequence). V was clipped by 3 bases and J by 0 bases, with 9 bases between them. The CDR3 is made up of 13 amino acids. Researchers made TCR beta libraries by using iRepertoire HTBI primers and running Arm-PCR on CDR3 regions. From the multiplex PCR reads, TCRdb called clonotypes with MiXCR, one entry per CDR3 protein. The top ten clones hold around 9.3% of a sample with roughly 560,000 distinct CDR3 sequences, 9.5% to 15% of them seen once. This clonotype was picked up many times. The antigen remains unidentified. Separately, the same data were catalogued under a study of T cells in Graves' hyperthyroidism and ophthalmopathy.

The source material was peripheral blood mononuclear cells (PBMCs), sampled at new diagnosis, from a patient treated with antithyroid drugs. The rearrangement links TRBV20-1 to TRBJ2-7; tentative D call: TRBD1 (6 bases). This receptor was obtained from a woman younger than 45 with Graves disease. CDR3 sequence (DNA): TGCAGTGCTAGCCGGGACAACTCCTACGAGCAGTACTTC. Amino acid sequence: CSASRDNSYEQYF.